A selection of T cell receptor beta chains follows, all from one sample in a study of human T cells and chemical hapten exposure. One entry per CDR3 protein results from TCRdb running MiXCR on the RACE reads. The sample shows 340,000 or so distinct CDR3 sequences, about 7% of them seen only once. The source was whole blood, collected in connection with sensitization to the hapten diphenylcyclopropenone (DPC). The source of these receptors is a woman in her late teens or twenties with alopecia areata. Some clones in this sample may be carry-over from other donors' samples. Each CDR3 is given without its conserved first and last residue. A D gene is named only where the DNA matches it firmly.

J: TRBJ1-4
V: TRBV4-1
D: TRBD1
CDR3: ASSQGQGWSPDSAEKLF

J: TRBJ1-2
V: TRBV12-3/TRBV12-4
D: -
CDR3: ASTRQRAGDGYT

J: TRBJ1-4
V: TRBV7-9
D: -
CDR3: ASSRDTNEKLF

J: TRBJ2-1
V: TRBV4-1
D: -
CDR3: ASSQGVTYNEQF

J: TRBJ1-2
V: TRBV10-3
D: TRBD1
CDR3: AISEFTGDGYT

J: TRBJ2-5
V: TRBV7-8
D: -
CDR3: ASSPVVLGETQY

J: TRBJ1-1
V: TRBV12-5
D: -
CDR3: ASGSPREYSEDTEAF

J: TRBJ2-2
V: TRBV5-5
D: -
CDR3: ASSFPGHTGELF

J: TRBJ2-1
V: TRBV7-9
D: -
CDR3: ASSANPIRGYNEQF

J: TRBJ2-1
V: TRBV20-1
D: TRBD2
CDR3: SAAPSGGRSSYNEQF

J: TRBJ2-7
V: TRBV7-9
D: TRBD1
CDR3: ASSLATGRDEQY

J: TRBJ2-1
V: TRBV4-3
D: -
CDR3: ASSQASSYEQF

J: TRBJ1-3
V: TRBV18
D: -
CDR3: ASSPGYSGNTIY

J: TRBJ2-1
V: TRBV7-2
D: -
CDR3: ASSLDNGVREQF

J: TRBJ1-2
V: TRBV20-1
D: TRBD1
CDR3: SAWTGPYGYT

J: TRBJ1-2
V: TRBV4-3
D: TRBD1
CDR3: ASSPGQGASYGYT

J: TRBJ1-3
V: TRBV4-2
D: -
CDR3: ASRVRGPGNTIY

J: TRBJ1-2
V: TRBV12-3/TRBV12-4
D: TRBD1
CDR3: ASSSRDSHAVGYGYT

J: TRBJ2-7
V: TRBV12-3/TRBV12-4
D: TRBD2
CDR3: ASSSPYGTSYEQY

J: TRBJ1-5
V: TRBV10-3
D: -
CDR3: AISESVERQPQH

J: TRBJ2-1
V: TRBV3-1
D: TRBD2
CDR3: ASSQGPSGEMVKF

J: TRBJ1-6
V: TRBV9
D: TRBD1
CDR3: ASSVAGDRTNSPLH

J: TRBJ2-7
V: TRBV11-1
D: -
CDR3: ASSAQTDYEQY

J: TRBJ1-1
V: TRBV5-6
D: -
CDR3: ASSLPGLNTEAF

J: TRBJ1-4
V: TRBV5-6
D: -
CDR3: ASSLYASEKLF

J: TRBJ1-2
V: TRBV5-1
D: -
CDR3: ASSLEGADLDYGYT

J: TRBJ1-5
V: TRBV6-6
D: -
CDR3: ASSDVRGVHQPQH

J: TRBJ2-3
V: TRBV5-1
D: -
CDR3: ASSLIGDSQY

J: TRBJ2-1
V: TRBV15
D: TRBD1
CDR3: ATSGTGNYEQF

J: TRBJ2-5
V: TRBV14
D: -
CDR3: ASSQHGPGTQY

J: TRBJ1-6
V: TRBV2
D: TRBD1
CDR3: ASSEQQGDNSPLH

J: TRBJ2-3
V: TRBV7-9
D: -
CDR3: ASSSGLGTDTQY